One and the same sample provided the 6 T cell receptor beta chains below, sequenced in a study of response to subunit inactivated influenza vaccine. TCRdb fed the RT-PCR reads into MiXCR, producing one record per CDR3 protein. The table includes 550,000 to 800,000 distinct CDR3 sequences, 11% to 15% detected once. Sample: PBMCs from blood, taken approximately 15 days before vaccination. The origin of the receptors is a man aged 50 or older who received an inactivated influenza vaccine.

The chain recombines TRBV6-6 with TRBJ2-1; D remains ambiguous. The CDR3 runs to 13 residues. Per germline, CDR1 MNHNY and CDR2 SVGAGI (reference sequence). Trimming took off 5 bases at V and 5 bases at J, with 10 bases between the two ends. The CDR3 DNA is TGTGCCAGCAGTAGAGTCAGCAACAATGAGCAGTTCTTC. As protein: CASSRVSNNEQFF.

As regards this clonotype: A read error may produce the germline difference seen at one junction end. The chain carries TRBV4-2 and TRBJ2-4; TRBD1 matches at 7 bases. The CDR3 is 18 residues long. Germline V CDR1 and CDR2: LGHNA, YNFKEQ. The CDR3: CGSSHASPGQIAKNIQYF. DNA of the CDR3: TGTGGCAGCAGCCATGCTTCCCCGGGACAGATAGCCAAAAACATTCAGTACTTC.

This rearrangement joins TRBV6-1 to TRBJ2-5; 9 bases fit TRBD2. The CDR3 contains 15 residues. The germline V gene encodes CDR1 MNHNS and CDR2 SASEGT. Trimming took 3 bases from V and 6 from J; bases not matched to a gene: 8. The chain's CDR3 is CASSEAGGSSQTQYF. CDR3 sequence (DNA): TGTGCCAGCAGTGAGGCGGGGGGGAGCAGCCAGACCCAGTACTTC.

This rearrangement joins TRBV29-1 to TRBJ1-5, with 8 bases aligning to TRBD1. The CDR3 is 14 residues long. Germline CDR1 and CDR2: SQVTM and ANQGSEA. Germline trimming cut 6 bases from V and 3 bases from J; bases unmatched to any gene: 7. DNA of the CDR3: TGCAGCGTCCAGACAGGGGCTAACAATCAGCCCCAGCATTTT. Translating gives CSVQTGANNQPQHF.

This clonotype was counted ten times or more. Here the CDR3 DNA reads TGCAGCGTTGAGTCAGGGGAAGCCTACGAGCAGTACTTC. Translated: CSVESGEAYEQYF. This rearrangement joins TRBV29-1 to TRBJ2-7, with D perhaps TRBD1 (6 bases). The CDR3 loop spans 13 amino acids. Trimming took 3 bases from V and 2 from J, leaving 11 bases between them. Germline-derived CDR1 and CDR2 are SQVTM and ANQGSEA.

This clonotype was seen a few times. The chain links TRBV30 to TRBJ1-1; D unresolved. Trimming stripped 1 base from V and 4 bases from J, with 1 base between. The CDR3 consists of 10 residues. CDR1 is GTSNPN and CDR2 is SVGIG in the germline V gene (reference sequence). The DNA for the CDR3 is TGTGCCTGGAGTGGCACTGAAGCTTTCTTT. As protein: CAWSGTEAFF. The complete variable domain, with remaining parts taken from reference TRBV30 and TRBJ1-1, reads SQTIHQWPATLVQPVGSPLSLECTVEGTSNPNLYWYRQAAGRGLQLLFYSVGIGQISSEVPQNLSASRPQDRQFILSSKKLLLSDSGFYLCAWSGTEAFFGQGTRLTVV.